A single sample gave rise to the 14 T cell receptor beta chains below, sequenced in a study of metastatic and nonmetastatic thyroid tumors. MiXCR reprocessed the PCR reads for TCRdb. The table has approximately 37,000 clones, around 23% seen once. Each patient came to thyroid surgery without any prior treatment (of any kind). The sample comprised tumor tissue. The receptors originated from a male donor with papillary thyroid cancer or a benign thyroid nodule (not recorded which). Some clones in this sample may be carry-over from other donors' samples.

Ten or more counts support this clone. This sample also contains other DNA sequences that code for the same CDR3. V gene TRBV5-1 combines with J gene TRBJ2-1, with a weak D call TRBD2 (6 bases). Trimming pared 4 bases from V and 12 bases from J, leaving 20 bases between. Germline values: CDR1 SGHRS, CDR2 YFSETQ. There are 14 residues in the CDR3. In DNA form, the CDR3 reads TGCGCCAGCAGCCAGGGACTGTTAAATGAAGGGCAGTTCTTC. This encodes CASSQGLLNEGQFF.

This clone showed up just a few times. The J gene is TRBJ2-2, the V gene TRBV6-1; TRBD1 might be the D (5 bases). The length of the CDR3 is 16 residues. Trimming took off 4 bases at V and 0 bases at J, with 12 bases between the two ends. Germline V gives CDR1 MNHNS, CDR2 SASEGT. CDR3 protein: CASSADRNSNTGELFF. The CDR3, as DNA: TGTGCCAGCAGTGCTGACAGAAATTCGAACACCGGGGAGCTGTTTTTT.

In its sample, this clone was seen many times. CDR3 nucleotides: TGTGCCAGCAGCTTAGGGTTCCCAGGGGGCGTAAACACCGGGGAGCTGTTTTTT. This sequence encodes CASSLGFPGGVNTGELFF. This chain links TRBV7-6 with TRBJ2-2, with 8 bases aligning to TRBD1. CDR3 length: 18 residues. Germline loops: CDR1 SGHVS, CDR2 FNYEAQ. The ends lost 1 base at V and 2 bases at J; junction bases unmatched: 9.

This clone was counted a few times. This rearrangement joins TRBV27 to TRBJ2-7, with D hard to call. Germline values: CDR1 MNHEY, CDR2 SMNVEV (reference sequence). This CDR3 spans 13 amino acids. The V gene lost 10 bases and the J gene lost 4 bases, with 17 bases spanning the gap. The chain's CDR3 is CAIILARPYEQYF. The CDR3 bases are TGTGCCATCATTCTCGCTAGGCCTTACGAGCAGTACTTC.

J is TRBJ2-1 and V is TRBV5-4; D perhaps matches TRBD1 (6 bases). Per the germline V gene, CDR1 is SGHNT and CDR2 is YYREEE (reference sequence). V lost 4 bases to trimming and J lost 8 bases, with 10 bases between them. The CDR3 is 12 amino acids. The CDR3 is CASSVDRYEQFF. In DNA form, the CDR3 reads TGTGCCAGCAGCGTAGACAGGTATGAGCAGTTCTTC.

The chain employs TRBV20-1 and TRBJ1-6, with D perhaps TRBD1 (5 bases). Germline CDR1 reads DFQATT; CDR2 reads SNEGSKA (reference sequence). This CDR3 is 12 amino acids long. The V gene lost 5 bases and the J gene lost 7 bases, with 9 bases spanning the gap. Here the CDR3 DNA reads TGCAGTGCTCCTCGACAGAATTCACCCCTCCACTTT. It codes for CSAPRQNSPLHF.

The chain uses TRBV6-1 and TRBJ2-7; TRBD2 matches at 14 bases. Germline-derived CDR1 and CDR2 are MNHNS and SASEGT. The CDR3 is 15 amino acids. V lost 2 bases, J lost 6 bases, and 3 bases stayed unmatched. CDR3 sequence (DNA): TGTGCCAGCAGTGAATTCGGACTAGCGGGGGGCGAGCAGTACTTC. Its translation: CASSEFGLAGGEQYF.

This clone was recorded many times. V usage is TRBV5-6 and J usage is TRBJ2-1; TRBD2 agrees at 9 bases. Germline CDR1 is SGHDT and CDR2 is YYEEEE. The CDR3 totals 16 residues. Germline trimming cut 4 bases from V and 7 bases from J; bases unmatched to any gene: 12. The DNA of the CDR3 is TGTGCCAGCAGCATCGGGGCGGGAGGGCCTCGGAATGAGCAGTTCTTC. Its protein is CASSIGAGGPRNEQFF.

This clone came up a few times. The rearrangement joins TRBV2 to TRBJ2-1; D ambiguous. Trimming pared 6 bases from V and 8 bases from J, leaving 11 bases between. The CDR3 runs to 12 residues. The germline V gene has CDR1 SNHLY and CDR2 FYNNEI. CDR3 sequence (DNA): TGTGCCAGCAGCCCCAGACACTATGAGCAGTTCTTC. Translated, it gives CASSPRHYEQFF.

By sample share, this clone is medium-sized (0.01 to 0.1%). This chain joins TRBV28 and TRBJ2-7; D is possibly TRBD1 (7 bases). There are 13 residues in the CDR3. Germline V gene lookup returns CDR1 MDHEN and CDR2 SYDVKM. Deletions cut 2 bases from V and 7 bases from J, with 12 bases between. The CDR3 is CASSLRDSGEQYF. In DNA, the CDR3 is TGTGCCAGCAGTTTAAGGGACAGCGGGGAGCAGTACTTC.

Ten or more counts support this clone. This rearrangement joins TRBV18 to TRBJ1-1; no clear D. Germline V gene sequence: CDR1 KGHSH, CDR2 LQKENI. V was trimmed by 4 bases and J by 0 bases, leaving 9 bases between them. This CDR3 region has 14 residues. The CDR3 here is CASSLKGVNTEAFF. The CDR3, as DNA: TGTGCCAGCTCACTAAAGGGCGTGAACACTGAAGCTTTCTTT.

The rearrangement joins TRBV20-1 to TRBJ2-3; D remains unclear. The CDR3 has 13 amino acids. Germline loops: CDR1 DFQATT, CDR2 SNEGSKA (reference sequence). V was clipped by 8 bases and J by 6 bases, with 18 bases between them. The CDR3, as DNA: TGCAGTTACCAGCGTGGGTCCGACGATACGCAGTATTTT. This codes for CSYQRGSDDTQYF.

The chain joins TRBV11-3 to TRBJ1-1, with TRBD1 matching over 9 bases. J was trimmed by 1 base and V by 5 bases; bases with no gene match: 2. The CDR3 runs to 14 residues. Germline V gene sequence: CDR1 SGHNT, CDR2 YENEEA. The CDR3 loop is CASSRGQGNTEAFF. The CDR3 DNA reads as TGTGCCAGCAGCAGGGGACAGGGGAACACTGAAGCTTTCTTT.

This clone was found many times. In nucleotides, the CDR3 is TGCGCCAGCAGCCCGAATAGCGGACAAGAGACCCAGTACTTC. Translating it yields CASSPNSGQETQYF. The gene calls are TRBV5-1 and TRBJ2-5, with D maybe TRBD2 (6 bases). CDR3 size: 14 residues. V shed 4 bases and J shed 2 bases, with 12 bases lying between them. The germline V gene encodes CDR1 SGHRS and CDR2 YFSETQ.